This TCR beta chain was documented in a study of blood T cell repertoires in COVID-19. The CDR3 spans 13 residues. The V end lost 8 bases, the J end lost 3 bases, and 13 bases lay between the germline ends. The germline V gene has CDR1 SNHLY and CDR2 FYNNEI. Libraries were prepared by immunoSEQ multiplex PCR; TCRdb keeps only in-frame clonotypes and omits some of them. The sample holds 25,000 to 35,000 clones, roughly 90% seen once. This clone occurred once. This TCR was recovered from a man aged 70-80 years with active or convalescent COVID-19. This sequence joins TRBV2 and TRBJ2-5; possible D gene TRBD2, 6 bases. The sample comprised peripheral blood. The CDR3 sequence is CASQAGMKETQYF. The CDR3, as DNA: TGTGCCAGCCAGGCGGGGATGAAAGAGACCCAGTACTTC.